Listed below are T cell receptor beta chains from one sample, sequenced in a study of blood T cell repertoires in COVID-19. Some clones are missing from TCRdb's copy, which holds only in-frame ones; the method was immunoSEQ multiplex PCR. The repertoire holds about 190,000 clones, with less than 90% as singletons. What was sequenced was peripheral blood. These receptors were taken from a woman aged 40 to 50 with acute or convalescent COVID-19. CDR3s include the opening cysteine and the closing phenylalanine or tryptophan. A D gene is named only where the DNA matches it firmly. The size of a clone is reported for some rows only, either as once, few or many, or as a class for expanded clones.

>TRBD1|13|TRBV25-1|many|TRBJ1-1
CATTGTANTEAFF
TGTGCCACCACCGGGACAGCTAACACTGAAGCTTTCTTT
>-|12|TRBV3-1/TRBV3-2|-|TRBJ2-7
CASSHPSYEQYF
TGTGCCAGCAGCCACCCTTCCTACGAGCAGTACTTC
>-|13|TRBV29-1|-|TRBJ2-7
CSVLARASYEQYF
TGCAGCGTGCTTGCCAGGGCCTCCTACGAGCAGTACTTC
>TRBD1|14|TRBV9|-|TRBJ2-5
CASRVTGGGETQYF
TGTGCCAGCAGAGTGACAGGGGGCGGAGAGACCCAGTACTTC
>-|12|TRBV28|-|TRBJ1-3
CASSPNRNTIYF
TGTGCCAGCAGCCCCAATCGAAACACCATATATTTT
>-|13|TRBV12-3/TRBV12-4|-|TRBJ2-1
CAAGQGGFNEQFF
TGTGCCGCTGGGCAGGGGGGTTTCAATGAGCAGTTCTTC
>TRBD1|16|TRBV2|-|TRBJ2-6
CASRDRQGSGANVLTF
TGTGCCAGCAGGGACCGACAGGGAAGCGGGGCCAACGTCCTGACTTTC
>-|14|TRBV11-2|-|TRBJ1-2
CASSLGAYGAGYTF
TGTGCCAGCAGCTTGGGGGCCTACGGTGCGGGCTACACCTTC
>-|13|TRBV4-1|-|TRBJ2-7
CASSHLSSPQQYF
TGCGCCAGCAGCCACCTCTCGTCCCCCCAGCAGTACTTC
>TRBD1|14|TRBV15|-|TRBJ1-2
CATSADRGPAGYTF
TGTGCCACCAGCGCCGACAGGGGCCCGGCCGGCTACACCTTC
>TRBD2|15|TRBV6-6|-|TRBJ2-1
CASRSSGIPLNEQFF
TGTGCCAGCAGGTCGAGCGGGATCCCCCTCAATGAGCAGTTCTTC